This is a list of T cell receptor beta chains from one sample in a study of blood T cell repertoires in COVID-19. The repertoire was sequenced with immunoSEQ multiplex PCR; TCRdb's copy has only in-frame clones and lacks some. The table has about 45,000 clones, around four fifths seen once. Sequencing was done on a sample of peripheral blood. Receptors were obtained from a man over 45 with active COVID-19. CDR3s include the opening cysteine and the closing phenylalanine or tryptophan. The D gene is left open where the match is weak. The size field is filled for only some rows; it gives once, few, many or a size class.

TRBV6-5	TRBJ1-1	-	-	CASSYSTGEAFF	TGTGCCAGCAGTTACTCAACAGGGGAAGCTTTCTTT
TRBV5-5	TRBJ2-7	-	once	CASSLDRNSYEQYF	TGTGCCAGCAGCTTAGACAGGAACTCCTACGAGCAGTACTTC
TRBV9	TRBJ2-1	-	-	CASSATLGGLSYNEQFF	TGTGCCAGCAGCGCGACCCTTGGGGGCCTCTCCTACAATGAGCAGTTCTTC
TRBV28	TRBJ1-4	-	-	CASTPATNEKLFF	TGTGCCAGCACTCCAGCAACTAATGAAAAACTGTTTTTT
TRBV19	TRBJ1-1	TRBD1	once	CASSPTPGTGMNTEAFF	TGTGCCAGTAGCCCAACCCCCGGGACAGGGATGAACACTGAAGCTTTCTTT
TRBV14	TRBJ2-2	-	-	CASSHYGTALRTGELFF	TGTGCCAGCAGCCACTACGGGACTGCCCTTCGCACCGGGGAGCTGTTTTTT
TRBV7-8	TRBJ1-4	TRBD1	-	CASSLGNRDSEKLFF	TGTGCCAGCAGCTTAGGGAACCGGGACAGCGAAAAACTGTTTTTT
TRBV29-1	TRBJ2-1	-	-	CSARTARSYNEQFF	TGCAGCGCCAGGACAGCTCGATCCTACAATGAGCAGTTCTTC
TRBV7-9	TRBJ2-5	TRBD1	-	CASSLGGQGGETQYF	TGTGCCAGCAGCTTAGGGGGACAGGGAGGAGAGACCCAGTACTTC
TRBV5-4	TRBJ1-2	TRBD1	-	CASSLRRGQIYGYTF	TGTGCCAGCAGCTTACGCAGGGGGCAAATCTATGGCTACACCTTC
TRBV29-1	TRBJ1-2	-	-	CSAKGQLSGYTF	TGCAGCGCCAAGGGACAATTAAGTGGCTACACCTTC
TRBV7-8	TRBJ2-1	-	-	CASSFSANEQFF	TGTGCCAGCAGCTTCAGCGCGAATGAGCAGTTCTTC
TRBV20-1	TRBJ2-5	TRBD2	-	CSASLGLAIQETQYF	TGCAGTGCTAGTCTGGGACTAGCGATACAAGAGACCCAGTACTTC
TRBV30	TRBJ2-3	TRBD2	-	CAWKTSGSTDTQYF	TGTGCCTGGAAAACTAGCGGGAGCACAGATACGCAGTATTTT
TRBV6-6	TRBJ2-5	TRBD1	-	CASSWPGQGYETQYF	TGTGCCAGCAGTTGGCCGGGACAGGGTTACGAGACCCAGTACTTC
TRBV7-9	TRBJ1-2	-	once	CASSFSEGYTF	TGTGCCAGCAGCTTCAGTGAAGGCTACACCTTC
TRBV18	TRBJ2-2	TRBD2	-	CASSPVVSSGTLPGELFF	TGTGCCAGCTCACCGGTGGTTTCTAGCGGGACTCTCCCTGGGGAGCTGTTTTTT
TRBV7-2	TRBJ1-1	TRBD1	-	CASSLGTGLNTEAFF	TGTGCCAGCAGCTTAGGGACAGGGTTGAACACTGAAGCTTTCTTT
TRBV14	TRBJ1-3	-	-	CASSQYQFSGNTIYF	TGTGCCAGCAGCCAGTACCAGTTCTCTGGAAACACCATATATTTT
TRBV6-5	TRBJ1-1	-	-	CASRTSQPGNTEAFF	TGTGCCAGCAGAACCTCTCAACCAGGGAACACTGAAGCTTTCTTT
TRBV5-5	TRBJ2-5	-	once	CASSLGLRETQYF	TGTGCCAGCAGCCTTGGACTGAGAGAGACCCAGTACTTC
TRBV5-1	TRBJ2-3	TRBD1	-	CASSVLDRVADTQYF	TGCGCCAGCAGCGTCCTGGACAGGGTTGCAGATACGCAGTATTTT
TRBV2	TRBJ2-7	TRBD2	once	CASTIAGAYEQYF	TGTGCCAGCACAATAGCGGGAGCCTACGAGCAGTACTTC
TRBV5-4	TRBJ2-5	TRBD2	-	CASSVTSWETQYF	TGTGCCAGCAGCGTGACTAGCTGGGAGACCCAGTACTTC
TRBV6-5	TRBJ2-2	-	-	CASRSEGVGELFF	TGTGCCAGCAGGTCGGAAGGGGTCGGGGAGCTGTTTTTT
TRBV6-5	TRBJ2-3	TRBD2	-	CASSSRGLAGRDTQYF	TGTGCCAGCAGTTCCCGAGGACTAGCGGGGAGAGATACGCAGTATTTT
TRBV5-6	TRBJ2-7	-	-	CASSLQGTYNSYEQYF	TGTGCCAGCAGCCTACAGGGTACGTACAATTCCTACGAGCAGTACTTC
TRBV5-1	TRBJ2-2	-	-	CASRETGNTGELFF	TGCGCCAGCAGGGAGACAGGGAACACCGGGGAGCTGTTTTTT
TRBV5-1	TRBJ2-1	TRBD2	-	CASSPGVGLAPTPYNEQFF	TGCGCCAGCAGCCCTGGAGTAGGACTAGCCCCTACCCCCTACAATGAGCAGTTCTTC
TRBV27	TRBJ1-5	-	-	CASTEQPQHF	TGTGCCAGCACCGAGCAGCCCCAGCATTTT
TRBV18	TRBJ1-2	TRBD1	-	CASSPGQGNYGYTF	TGTGCCAGCTCACCGGGACAGGGAAACTATGGCTACACCTTC
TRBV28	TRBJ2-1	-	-	CASSAPGKNNEQFF	TGTGCCAGCAGTGCCCCGGGGAAAAACAATGAGCAGTTCTTC
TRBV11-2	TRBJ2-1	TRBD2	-	CASRRSGASGRNEQFF	TGTGCCAGCAGACGTAGCGGGGCTAGCGGGAGAAATGAGCAGTTCTTC
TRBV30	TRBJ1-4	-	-	CAWSVSSGSSEKLFF	TGTGCCTGGAGTGTCTCATCAGGGTCGAGTGAAAAACTGTTTTTT
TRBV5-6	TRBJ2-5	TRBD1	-	CASSTADRRETQYF	TGTGCCAGCAGCACCGCGGACAGGCGGGAGACCCAGTACTTC
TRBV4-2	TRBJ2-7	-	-	CASSQKSRGQKYEQYF	TGTGCCAGCAGCCAAAAGAGTAGGGGACAAAAATACGAGCAGTACTTC
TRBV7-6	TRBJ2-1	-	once	CASSLLASENYNEQFF	TGTGCCAGCAGCTTACTCGCTAGCGAGAACTACAATGAGCAGTTCTTC
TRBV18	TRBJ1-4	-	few	CASSPRDSADEKLFF	TGTGCCAGCTCACCGCGAGACAGCGCCGATGAAAAACTGTTTTTT
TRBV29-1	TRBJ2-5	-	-	CSVVRVEETQYF	TGCAGCGTTGTGCGGGTGGAAGAGACCCAGTACTTC
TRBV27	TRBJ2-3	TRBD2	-	CASSPQGPGGSTQYF	TGTGCCAGCAGTCCTCAAGGCCCGGGGGGGAGCACGCAGTATTTT
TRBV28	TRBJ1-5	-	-	CASSNGEPNQPQHF	TGTGCCAGCAGCAACGGGGAGCCCAATCAGCCCCAGCATTTT